These 28 T cell receptor beta chains were sequenced from one sample in a study of CD8 T cells in ankylosing spondylitis (dated 2017 in TCRdb). The library was obtained by 5' RACE. Reads for this sample came from an Illumina HiSeq 2500. Through fastp at Q25 and MiXCR, TCRdb rebuilt clones from the public reads, retaining in-frame beta chains. CDR3 protein sequences are deduplicated, and each keeps its most common genes and DNA. The sample yields 36,000 or so distinct CDR3 sequences; around 6.2% were counted once. The top ten constitute over 9.5% of the sample. The sequenced sample consisted of blood, either unsorted or a sorted T cell fraction (not recorded which). The origin of the receptors is a male donor with ankylosing spondylitis or in good health (not recorded which).

This clonotype was detected many times. The CDR3 sequence: CSVEQGIYGYTF. In nucleotides, the CDR3 is TGCAGCGTTGAACAGGGAATCTATGGCTACACCTTC. This chain links TRBV29-1 with TRBJ1-2; D is perhaps TRBD1 (5 bases). CDR1 is SQVTM, CDR2 ANQGSEA, per germline. The CDR3 spans 12 residues. V was cut by 2 bases and J by 4 bases, with 8 bases left in between. The full variable domain, completed using reference TRBV29-1 and TRBJ1-2, is SAVISQKPSRDICQRGTSLTIQCQVDSQVTMMFWYRQQPGQSLTLIATANQGSEATYESGFVIDKFPISRPNLTFSTLTVSNMSPEDSSIYLCSVEQGIYGYTFGSGTRLTVV.

This clonotype was seen many times. This chain uses TRBV10-2 with TRBJ2-5, with no clear D. The germline CDR1 and CDR2 sequences are WSHSY and SAAADI. The CDR3 has 13 amino acids. The V end was cut by 4 bases, the J end by 5 bases, with 11 bases between. The CDR3 sequence is CASSGQRRETQYF. CDR3 DNA: TGCGCCAGCAGTGGGCAGAGAAGGGAGACCCAGTACTTC.

In this sample, this clonotype turned up many times. The chain combines TRBV25-1 with TRBJ1-4; 7 bases fit TRBD1. The ends lost 3 bases at V and 8 bases at J; junction bases unmatched: 6. This CDR3 is built from 14 residues. CDR1 and CDR2 from the germline V gene are MGHDK and SYGVNS. The CDR3 DNA is TGTGCCAGCAGTGACAGGGGGGATGCGGAAAAACTGTTTTTT. Its protein product is CASSDRGDAEKLFF.

The table lists this clonotype with many counts. The rearrangement joins TRBV2 to TRBJ2-4; D possibly corresponds to TRBD1 (6 bases). The V and J ends lost 5 bases and 1 base respectively, with 6 bases between them. The germline CDR1 and CDR2 sequences are SNHLY and FYNNEI. The CDR3 covers 13 residues. The CDR3, as DNA: TGTGCCAGCAGTCAGGGGGCCAAAAACATTCAGTACTTC. Its protein is CASSQGAKNIQYF.

This clonotype appeared many times. The rearrangement links TRBV11-2 to TRBJ2-3; the D gene is possibly TRBD2 (5 bases). Trimming took 1 base from V and 5 from J, leaving 7 bases between them. Looked up from germline, CDR1 is SGHAT and CDR2 is FQNNGV. The CDR3 runs to 13 residues. The CDR3 loop is CASSLGRGDTQYF. The CDR3 bases are TGTGCCAGCAGCTTAGGCCGGGGAGATACGCAGTATTTT.

This clonotype was seen repeatedly, ten times or more. The CDR3 bases are TGCGCCAGCAGCTTGGCAGCGGGGTACACAGATACGCAGTATTTT. The encoded protein is CASSLAAGYTDTQYF. The chain uses TRBV5-1 and TRBJ2-3, with 7 nucleotides matching TRBD2. Germline V gene sequence: CDR1 SGHRS, CDR2 YFSETQ. Trimming removed 0 bases from V and 2 bases from J; junction bases left unmatched: 3. This CDR3 has 15 amino acids. The entire variable domain, with the rest obtained from reference TRBV5-1 and TRBJ2-3, is as follows: KAGVTQTPRYLIKTRGQQVTLSCSPISGHRSVSWYQQTPGQGLQFLFEYFSETQRNKGNFPGRFSGRQFSNSRSEMNVSTLELGDSALYLCASSLAAGYTDTQYFGPGTRLTVL.

This clonotype showed up just a few times. This sequence joins TRBV11-3 and TRBJ2-1; D may be TRBD2 (6 bases). Germline values: CDR1 SGHNT, CDR2 YENEEA. Trimming stripped 5 bases from V and 6 bases from J, with 20 bases between. CDR3 size: 16 residues. The CDR3 DNA reads TGTGCCAGCAGCCCGACTCCCGGGACCGGGGGCAATGAGCAGTTCTTC. Residues: CASSPTPGTGGNEQFF.

This clonotype was observed many times. The chain is built from TRBV5-1 and TRBJ2-7, with TRBD2 matching over 10 bases. The CDR3 is 15 amino acids. The germline V gene has CDR1 SGHRS and CDR2 YFSETQ. With 4 bases clipped from V and 5 bases from J, the junction kept 9 bases outside the gene matches. As DNA, the CDR3 is TGCGCCAGCAGCCCGCCCCTAGCGGGAGCGAACGAGCAGTACTTC. This sequence encodes CASSPPLAGANEQYF. The complete variable domain, with remaining parts taken from reference TRBV5-1 and TRBJ2-7, reads KAGVTQTPRYLIKTRGQQVTLSCSPISGHRSVSWYQQTPGQGLQFLFEYFSETQRNKGNFPGRFSGRQFSNSRSEMNVSTLELGDSALYLCASSPPLAGANEQYFGPGTRLTVT.

This clonotype was detected ten times or more. This chain links TRBV7-9 with TRBJ1-1, with D maybe TRBD1 (5 bases). The CDR3 contains 13 residues. Germline CDR1 reads SEHNR; CDR2 reads FQNEAQ (reference sequence). Trimming cost V 3 bases and J 1 base, with 6 bases left between them. CDR3 protein: CASSFGGNTEAFF. CDR3 coding DNA: TGTGCCAGCAGCTTTGGGGGGAACACTGAAGCTTTCTTT.

This clonotype was found many times. This chain joins TRBV7-8 and TRBJ1-2, with TRBD1 as a possible D gene (5 bases). The CDR3 runs to 15 residues. Trimming shortened V by 3 bases and J by 0 bases, and 11 bases separated the two germline ends. Germline lookup yields CDR1 SGHVS and CDR2 FQNEAQ. CDR3 DNA: TGTGCCAGCAGCTTGGTTAGGGACCCTAACTATGGCTACACCTTC. It codes for CASSLVRDPNYGYTF. The full variable domain, rest sourced from reference TRBV7-8 and TRBJ1-2, is GAGVSQSPRYKVAKRGQDVALRCDPISGHVSLFWYQQALGQGPEFLTYFQNEAQLDKSGLPSDRFFAERPEGSVSTLKIQRTQQEDSAVYLCASSLVRDPNYGYTFGSGTRLTVV.

This clonotype was counted at least ten times. The V gene is TRBV7-6, the J gene TRBJ1-3; D may be TRBD1 (6 bases). Germline CDR1 SGHVS, CDR2 FNYEAQ. The CDR3 spans 14 residues. Between the trimmed V and J ends, which lost 5 bases and 1 base, there was a span of 9 bases. CDR3 residues: CASSHGQSGNTIYF. In DNA, the CDR3 is TGTGCCAGCAGCCACGGACAGTCTGGAAACACCATATATTTT.

This clonotype was seen at least ten times. The gene calls are TRBV5-1 and TRBJ2-7; 10 bases line up with TRBD1. The CDR3 has 16 amino acids. Looked up from germline, CDR1 is SGHRS and CDR2 is YFSETQ. Trimming removed 2 bases from V and 5 bases from J; junction bases left unmatched: 10. DNA of the CDR3: TGCGCCAGCAGCTTTGGAGCGGGACAGGGGAACAACGAGCAGTACTTC. Amino acids: CASSFGAGQGNNEQYF.

This clonotype was picked up many times. The chain uses TRBV23-1 and TRBJ2-1; 10 bases are a match to TRBD2. TRBV23-1 belongs to the ORF category, with a function that is uncertain. The CDR3 is 16 amino acids. J lost 6 bases, V lost 3 bases, and 8 bases had no gene match. CDR3 DNA: TGCGCCAGCAGTCACTTAACTAGCGGGATAAGCAATGAGCAGTTCTTC. This sequence encodes CASSHLTSGISNEQFF.

This clonotype was seen at least ten times. The gene calls are TRBV27 and TRBJ1-2, with D unresolved. V gave up 2 bases and J gave up 4 bases, with 17 bases separating them. Germline CDR1 reads MNHEY; CDR2 reads SMNVEV (reference sequence). The CDR3 totals 16 residues. CDR3 DNA: TGTGCCAGCAGTTTACGGCAGAGGCCATCCACCTATGGCTACACCTTC. Amino acid sequence: CASSLRQRPSTYGYTF.

This clonotype has ten or more counts. V is TRBV7-9 and J is TRBJ1-1; D is ambiguous. This CDR3 has 14 amino acids. Germline V gene data show CDR1 as SEHNR and CDR2 as FQNEAQ (reference sequence). Trimming removed 1 base from V and 3 bases from J, with 9 bases in between. Here the CDR3 reads CASSLEGRYTEAFF. DNA of the CDR3: TGTGCCAGCAGCTTAGAAGGCAGATACACTGAAGCTTTCTTT.

The table lists this clonotype with a few counts. V usage is TRBV20-1 and J usage is TRBJ1-2; D gene ambiguous. Germline V lookup: CDR1 DFQATT, CDR2 SNEGSKA (reference sequence). Between the trimmed V and J ends, which lost 3 bases and 8 bases, there was a span of 13 bases. This CDR3 spans 12 amino acids. CDR3: CSASMGFGGYTF. The CDR3 DNA reads TGCAGTGCTAGTATGGGGTTCGGGGGCTACACCTTC.

This clonotype was found a few times. The rearrangement links TRBV6-2 or TRBV6-3 to TRBJ1-1; no definite D call. The CDR3 is 14 amino acids. Germline V gene lookup returns CDR1 MNHEY and CDR2 SVGEGT. V was clipped by 6 bases and J by 0 bases, with 11 bases between them. The CDR3 reads CASRLTPLNTEAFF. CDR3 DNA sequence: TGTGCCAGCAGGTTGACTCCACTGAACACTGAAGCTTTCTTT.

The table lists this clonotype with many counts. This chain joins TRBV27 and TRBJ1-1; D is uncertain. Per the germline V gene, CDR1 is MNHEY and CDR2 is SMNVEV (reference sequence). Trimming removed 5 bases from V and 0 bases from J, with 7 bases in between. This CDR3 region has 13 residues. CDR3 region: CASSIGLNTEAFF. DNA of the CDR3: TGTGCCAGCAGTATCGGGTTGAACACTGAAGCTTTCTTT.

This clonotype was picked up many times. The V and J genes are TRBV11-2 and TRBJ1-5, with a tentative D call TRBD1 (5 bases). The V end was cut by 1 base, the J end by 11 bases, with 18 bases between. The germline CDR1 and CDR2 sequences are SGHAT and FQNNGV. CDR3 length: 15 amino acids. The CDR3 sequence is CASSLGQGPLMTQHF. The CDR3 coding sequence is TGTGCCAGCAGCTTAGGGCAGGGACCCTTAATGACCCAGCATTTT.

In its sample, this clonotype was seen many times. The chain combines TRBV20-1 with TRBJ1-5; D is possibly TRBD1 (5 bases). The V end lost 3 bases, the J end lost 3 bases, and 9 bases lay between the germline ends. This CDR3 has 13 residues. The germline CDR1 and CDR2 sequences are DFQATT and SNEGSKA (reference sequence). The DNA of the CDR3 is TGCAGTGCTAGTGGGGGAAACAATCAGCCCCAGCATTTT. Its protein is CSASGGNNQPQHF.

This clonotype was observed many times. The chain is built from TRBV30 and TRBJ2-6; a weak D match, TRBD1 (6 bases). CDR1 GTSNPN and CDR2 SVGIG come from the germline V gene (reference sequence). V lost 5 bases and J 0 bases, leaving 14 bases between the germline ends. This CDR3 has 16 residues. The CDR3 nucleotides are TGTGCCTGGCGGCACAGGGAGAGCTCTGGGGCCAACGTCCTGACTTTC. Amino acids: CAWRHRESSGANVLTF.

This clonotype appeared many times. This rearrangement joins TRBV20-1 to TRBJ1-1; no clear D gene. The CDR3 has 13 residues. Germline values: CDR1 DFQATT, CDR2 SNEGSKA (reference sequence). V lost 3 bases and J 6 bases, leaving 14 bases between the germline ends. Here the CDR3 DNA reads TGCAGTGCTAGTGATCCGGGGAGCGCTGAAGCTTTCTTT. Translated, it gives CSASDPGSAEAFF.

There are many counts of this clonotype. V usage is TRBV20-1 and J usage is TRBJ1-5; 7 bases match TRBD1. Germline V gene sequence: CDR1 DFQATT, CDR2 SNEGSKA (reference sequence). This CDR3 region has 13 residues. V lost 6 bases to trimming and J lost 6 bases; unmatched junction nucleotides: 8. CDR3 protein: CSAKTGVTQPQHF. For the CDR3, the DNA is TGCAGTGCAAAAACAGGGGTGACTCAGCCCCAGCATTTT.

This clonotype appeared many times. V usage is TRBV5-3 and J usage is TRBJ2-4, with D unclear. TRBV5-3 is marked as an open reading frame, function uncertain. Trimming stripped 4 bases from V and 0 bases from J, with 20 bases between. The CDR3 consists of 18 residues. The CDR3 nucleotides are TGTGCCAGAAGCCACATCCGGACCTCTCGGGCAGCCAAAAACATTCAGTACTTC. This gives the protein CARSHIRTSRAAKNIQYF.

V is TRBV20-1 and J is TRBJ1-5; 11 nucleotides match TRBD1. Unmatched junction bases numbered 5, after V lost 6 bases and J lost 7 bases. CDR3 length: 13 residues. CDR1 and CDR2 (germline): DFQATT, SNEGSKA (reference sequence). This CDR3 reads CSAMGQGGQPQHF. The CDR3 DNA reads as TGCAGTGCAATGGGACAGGGGGGCCAGCCCCAGCATTTT.

This clonotype was seen repeatedly, ten times or more. The CDR3 DNA reads as TGCAGTGCTAGGTCCCCCGAGCAGTACTTC. Residues: CSARSPEQYF. V and J are TRBV20-1 and TRBJ2-7; D not resolved. The CDR3 is 10 amino acids. From germline, CDR1 is DFQATT and CDR2 SNEGSKA (reference sequence). The V and J ends lost 3 bases and 6 bases respectively, with 6 bases between them.

The sample holds many counts of this clonotype. The V gene is TRBV13, the J gene TRBJ2-6; D may be TRBD1 or TRBD2 (7 bases each). The CDR3 extends over 18 amino acids. Trimming removed 5 bases from V and 0 bases from J, with 17 bases in between. Germline CDR1 is PRHDT and CDR2 is FYEKMQ (reference sequence). DNA for the CDR3: TGTGCCAGCAGCCCCCAGGGGGGGACGTACTCTGGGGCCAACGTCCTGACTTTC. Translated: CASSPQGGTYSGANVLTF.

This clonotype was recorded at least ten times. This CDR3 is CASSTYGRGRFTF. DNA for the CDR3: TGTGCCAGCAGCACATACGGCAGGGGGCGTTTTACCTTC. V and J are TRBV12-3 or TRBV12-4 and TRBJ1-2; the match to TRBD1 covers 8 bases. Losses at the gene ends were 6 bases for V and 14 bases for J; bases not matched to a gene: 14. The CDR3 consists of 13 residues.